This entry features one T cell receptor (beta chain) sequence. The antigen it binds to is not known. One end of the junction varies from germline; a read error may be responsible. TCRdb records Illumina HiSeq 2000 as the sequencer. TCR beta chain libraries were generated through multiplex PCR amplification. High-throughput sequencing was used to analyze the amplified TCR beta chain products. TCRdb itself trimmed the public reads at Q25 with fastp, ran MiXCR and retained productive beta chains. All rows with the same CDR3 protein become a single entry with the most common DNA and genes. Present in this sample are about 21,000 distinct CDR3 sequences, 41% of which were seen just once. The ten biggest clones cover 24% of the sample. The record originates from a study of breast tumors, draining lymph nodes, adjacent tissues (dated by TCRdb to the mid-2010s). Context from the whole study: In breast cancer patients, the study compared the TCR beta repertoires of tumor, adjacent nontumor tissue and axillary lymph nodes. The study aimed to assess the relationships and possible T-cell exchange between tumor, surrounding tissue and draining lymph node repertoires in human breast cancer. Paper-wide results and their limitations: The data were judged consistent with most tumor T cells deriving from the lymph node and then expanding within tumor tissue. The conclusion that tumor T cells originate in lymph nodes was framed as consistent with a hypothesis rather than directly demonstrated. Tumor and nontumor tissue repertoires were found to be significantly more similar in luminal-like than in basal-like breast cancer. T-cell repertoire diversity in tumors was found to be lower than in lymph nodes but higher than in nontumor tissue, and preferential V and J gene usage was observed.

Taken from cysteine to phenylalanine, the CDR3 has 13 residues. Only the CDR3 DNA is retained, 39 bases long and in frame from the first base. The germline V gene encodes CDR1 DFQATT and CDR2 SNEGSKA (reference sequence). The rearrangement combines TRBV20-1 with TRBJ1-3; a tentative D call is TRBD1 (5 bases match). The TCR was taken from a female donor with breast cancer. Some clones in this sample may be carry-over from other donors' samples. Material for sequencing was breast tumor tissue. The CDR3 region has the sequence CSARVQGGHTIYF. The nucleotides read TGCAGTGCTAGAGTGCAGGGTGGACACACCATATATTTT.